This T cell receptor (beta chain) was sequenced during a study of T cell changes during pregnancy in multiple sclerosis. Repertoires were generated with immunoSEQ multiplex PCR, while TCRdb's copy carries only in-frame clones and drops some. The data show about 80,000 clones, around 94% seen once. The CDR3 is made up of 14 amino acids. CDR1 and CDR2 from the germline V gene are MDHEN and SYDVKM. V lost 5 bases to trimming and J lost 1 base; unmatched junction nucleotides: 3. V is TRBV28 and J is TRBJ2-7; the match to TRBD2 covers 9 bases. The TCR comes from a female donor in good health, enrolled as a control in a pregnancy study. The specimen was peripheral blood, collected in the second trimester of pregnancy. The CDR3 bases are TGTGCCAGCAGTCTTAGCGGGAGTTCCTACGAGCAGTACTTC. This encodes CASSLSGSSYEQYF.